This TCR beta chain comes out of a study of cytomegalovirus exposure and HLA in healthy donors. Notes on this clone: The antigen is unknown.

The data were produced by immunoSEQ multiplex PCR, yet TCRdb's version contains in-frame clones alone and is incomplete. The sample carries 220,000 or so clones, around 80% recorded once. Germline CDR1 SQVTM, CDR2 ANQGSEA. This CDR3 is built from 16 residues. The J segment lost 6 bases and the V segment lost 6 bases, leaving 14 bases of the junction unmatched. Broader study findings: It was confirmed in vitro that a few of the CMV-associated chains were specific for CMV antigens.

The sequence came from a woman aged 30 to 39 in good health and CMV-seropositive. Sequencing used PBMCs. The chain couples TRBV29-1 to TRBJ2-1; 10 bases are a match to TRBD1. Here the CDR3 reads CSVPPGGQGVGNEQFF. Here the CDR3 DNA reads TGCAGCGTACCCCCGGGAGGACAGGGGGTCGGCAATGAGCAGTTCTTC.